This T cell receptor beta chain emerged from a study of T cell repertoires in cytomegalovirus infection (dated by TCRdb to between 2019 and 2020). Concerning the study at large: The peptide stimulations were aimed at well-studied HLA-B-restricted epitopes as well as recently identified HLA-C-restricted CMV epitopes, whose presentation resists viral immunomodulation. The HLA type of each donor mattered for the analysis, because public TCR beta signatures pointed to carriage of CMV infection along with the matching HLA type.

The treatment or condition label for this specimen denotes: in vitro stimulation with specific CMV peptide epitopes to enrich CMV-specific T cells. V loses 0 bases of germline sequence and J loses 4 bases, and the interval between the two ends is 11 bases. The CDR3 numbers 15 residues from cysteine through phenylalanine. Kept here is only the CDR3 DNA, which spans 45 bases and is read in frame from base 1. The germline V gene specifies LGHNA as CDR1 and YSLEER as CDR2. Sequencing instrument: Illumina HiSeq 1500. In TCRdb, the public reads were trimmed at Q25 with fastp and aligned with MiXCR, with productive beta chains retained. Identical CDR3 protein sequences are pooled into one entry, listed with their most common genes and DNA. This sample holds about 900,000 distinct CDR3 sequences; 30% to 40% were observed only once. The top ten constitute roughly 13% of the sample. In its sample, this clonotype was seen once. Which antigen it targets is not known. The sample holds no much larger clone one base away, and base qualities are not on file. Just one read gives weak support.

Study-wide findings and limitations: The ex vivo response was dominated by HLA-C-restricted CMV-specific TCR beta clonotypes, and the single most frequent clonotype in two of eight donors was supplied by these HLA-C-restricted clonotypes. In both this cohort and an independent cohort of several hundred donors, the cumulative frequency of public TCR beta family members distinguished carriers of CMV infection plus the relevant HLA type.

Sequencing used cultured CD8+ T cells from PBMCs, obtained from culture after CMV antigen stimulation. Recombination joined TRBV4-3 with TRBJ2-3; the D gene remains uncertain. This TCR came from a human donor in good health (CMV status not recorded). Some clones in this sample may be carry-over from other donors' samples. The CDR3 reads as follows: CASSQDNVGADTQYF. The sequenced DNA is TGCGCCAGCAGCCAAGACAACGTCGGCGCAGATACGCAGTATTTT.